This TCR beta chain emerged from a study of response to subunit inactivated influenza vaccine. The study's findings and limits: Few new T cells, the authors suggested, are recruited by each seasonal influenza vaccination.

One entry per CDR3 protein, called by TCRdb with MiXCR from the RT-PCR reads. The sample has 550,000 to 800,000 distinct CDR3 sequences; over 11% are singletons. Notes on this clonotype: Its antigen is unidentified.

The sequencing here drew on PBMCs from blood, taken 14 days before vaccination. This TCR derives from a man over 45 who received an inactivated influenza vaccine.

CDR3 in DNA: TGTGCCACTACCGCGGGGCTCCCTGGGGCCAACGTCCTGACTTTC. The encoded protein is CATTAGLPGANVLTF. The chain employs TRBV10-3 and TRBJ2-6, with D possibly TRBD2 on 6 matching bases. The CDR3 runs 15 residues. Trimming pared 10 bases from V and 2 bases from J, leaving 15 bases between. CDR1 ENHRY and CDR2 SYGVKD come from the germline V gene.